This T cell receptor (beta chain) was retrieved from a study of identical twins. The study, taken as a whole, reports: Invariant MAIT and iNKT cells may have partly biased zero-insertion analyses.

This CDR3 has 14 amino acids. Germline CDR1 and CDR2: SEHNR and FQNEAQ (reference sequence). After removal of 5 bases from V and 7 bases from J, the junction contained 8 bases not matched to a gene. TCRdb re-called the 5' RACE reads with MiXCR, one entry per CDR3 protein. The sample contains some 300,000 distinct CDR3 sequences, 12% of which appear only once. This clonotype was counted many times. What it binds is not known. These data are also associated with another study on yellow fever vaccine responses in identical twins.

The TCR was taken from a woman under 30 in good health. The sequenced sample was CD8+ T cells sorted from blood. The rearrangement uses TRBV7-9 and TRBJ2-1; 7 bases are shared with TRBD1. CDR3 sequence: CASSPRGPGNEQFF. The CDR3 coding sequence is TGTGCCAGCAGCCCTAGGGGGCCGGGTAATGAGCAGTTCTTC.